Listed here are 17 T cell receptor beta chains from one sample, sequenced in a study of tumor and adjacent non-tumor tissue in lung cancer (dated 2018 in TCRdb). The library was built by means of multiplex PCR. This sample was sequenced with an Illumina HiSeq 2500. TCRbeta libraries were constructed through three rounds of nested PCR with primers (Table S4) according to protocols modified from ARM-PCR. TCRdb reanalyzed the raw reads on its own, using fastp at Q25 for trimming and MiXCR for clone calling, and kept in-frame beta chains. When rows share a CDR3 protein, they turn into one entry using the most common DNA and genes. This sample is represented by 50,000 to 70,000 distinct CDR3 sequences; around two thirds of them were singletons. About 30% of the sample belongs to the ten largest clones. Bulk unsorted tissue served as the source for RNA extraction, and RNA quality was assessed using a NanoDrop ND-1000 and an Agilent 2100. Normal lung samples were distant non-tumor tissue taken more than 3 cm from the tumor edge.

The sequenced material came from distant non-tumor lung tissue. Source of these receptors: a man between 65 and 79 years old with non-small cell lung cancer.

This clonotype was seen repeatedly, ten times or more. The chain combines TRBV10-2 with TRBJ2-7; D perhaps matches TRBD2 (6 bases). The CDR3 contains 13 residues. Germline V lookup: CDR1 WSHSY, CDR2 SAAADI. Trimming stripped 4 bases from V and 3 bases from J, with 10 bases between. The CDR3 reads CASSVGGDYEQYF. The CDR3 region has the DNA TGCGCCAGCAGTGTCGGGGGAGACTACGAGCAGTACTTC.

Worth noting for this clonotype: Sequence at one end of the junction differs from germline and may be a read error. The CDR3 nucleotides read TGTGACAGCAGCTTAGCGCGGGGGACAGGGTCCTACGAGCAGTACTTC. Its translation is CDSSLARGTGSYEQYF. This chain connects TRBV7-9 to TRBJ2-7, with 9 bases fitting TRBD1. The CDR3 is 16 amino acids. Looked up from germline, CDR1 is SEHNR and CDR2 is FQNEAQ (reference sequence). Based on the CDR3 plus reference TRBV7-9 and TRBJ2-7, the full variable domain is DTGVSQNPRHKITKRGQNVTFRCDPISEHNRLYWYRQTLGQGPEFLTYFQNEAQLEKSRLLSDRFSAERPKGSFSTLEIQRTEQGDSAMYLCDSSLARGTGSYEQYFGPGTRLTVT.

This clonotype was detected many times. V is TRBV11-2 and J is TRBJ2-1; TRBD1 matches 12 bases. Trimming cost V 5 bases and J 6 bases; bases outside gene matches: 14. Germline assignment: CDR1 SGHAT and CDR2 FQNNGV. This CDR3 is built from 18 residues. The chain's CDR3 is CASSRLPGTGGAGNEQFF. The CDR3 DNA follows: TGTGCCAGCAGCCGCCTCCCGGGGACAGGGGGCGCAGGCAATGAGCAGTTCTTC.

This clonotype was detected a few times. A clone one base away is much larger, so this may be a read error. The genes are TRBV7-9 and TRBJ2-3; 13 nucleotides agree with TRBD2. The V gene's germline CDR1 is SEHNR and CDR2 FQNEAQ (reference sequence). Trimming took 5 bases from V and 1 from J; bases not matched to a gene: 6. There are 17 residues in the CDR3. CDR3 in amino acids: CASSPGLAGTRTDTQYF. Here the CDR3 DNA reads TGTGCCAGCAGCCCGGGACTAGCGGGGACCCGCACAGATACGCAGTATTTT.

This clonotype was counted between two and nine times. The V gene is TRBV7-9, the J gene TRBJ2-7; the D is unclear. CDR3 length: 12 amino acids. The germline CDR1 and CDR2 sequences are SEHNR and FQNEAQ (reference sequence). The V end was cut by 5 bases, the J end by 6 bases, with 11 bases between. CDR3 sequence reads: CASSPRIGEQYF. As DNA, the CDR3 is TGTGCCAGCAGCCCCCGCATCGGCGAGCAGTACTTC. Filled out from reference TRBV7-9 and TRBJ2-7, the complete variable domain reads DTGVSQNPRHKITKRGQNVTFRCDPISEHNRLYWYRQTLGQGPEFLTYFQNEAQLEKSRLLSDRFSAERPKGSFSTLEIQRTEQGDSAMYLCASSPRIGEQYFGPGTRLTVT.

In its sample, this clonotype was seen once. Germline and junction disagree at one end, which may indicate a read error. The V gene is TRBV7-8, the J gene TRBJ2-3; possibly TRBD1 for D (5 bases). The CDR3 consists of 12 residues. The germline V gene encodes CDR1 SGHVS and CDR2 FQNEAQ. Here the CDR3 reads CANSLDGRDKYF. CDR3 bases: TGCGCCAACAGCTTAGACGGCAGGGATAAGTATTTT. The full variable domain, completed using reference TRBV7-8 and TRBJ2-3, is GAGVSQSPRYKVAKRGQDVALRCDPISGHVSLFWYQQALGQGPEFLTYFQNEAQLDKSGLPSDRFFAERPEGSVSTLKIQRTQQEDSAVYLCANSLDGRDKYFGPGTRLTVL.

This chain's CDR3 is CASSLDQESSYNEQFF. CDR3 in DNA: TGTGCCAGCAGCTTGGACCAAGAGAGCTCCTACAATGAGCAGTTCTTC. The rearrangement uses TRBV11-2 and TRBJ2-1; D uncertain. Germline loops: CDR1 SGHAT, CDR2 FQNNGV. The CDR3 is 16 amino acids. V was shortened by 3 bases and J by 0 bases, with 12 bases between the two germline ends.

This clonotype appeared a few times. A junction end diverges from the germline sequence, so it may reflect a read error. The rearrangement links TRBV7-9 to TRBJ2-7, with TRBD1 as a possible D gene (6 bases). The CDR3 contains 11 residues. Germline values: CDR1 SEHNR, CDR2 FQNEAQ (reference sequence). CDR3 bases: TGTGCCAGCGTAGGGACATACGAGCAGTGCTTC. Encoded protein: CASVGTYEQCF.

The J gene is TRBJ2-1, the V gene TRBV6-2 or TRBV6-3; D uncertain. V lost 7 bases to trimming and J lost 6 bases, with 22 bases between them. The CDR3 spans 16 residues. The germline V gene encodes CDR1 MNHEY and CDR2 SVGEGT. CDR3 region: CASTYSTGLLSNEQFF. The CDR3 region has the DNA TGTGCCAGCACCTACAGCACGGGCCTACTTAGCAATGAGCAGTTCTTC.

This clonotype appeared many times. The chain employs TRBV10-2 and TRBJ2-3; the match to TRBD1 covers 9 bases. The CDR3 sequence is 14 residues long. From germline, CDR1 is WSHSY and CDR2 SAAADI. V lost 7 bases and J lost 6; bases outside the gene matches: 8. The CDR3 DNA follows: TGCGCCAGCACGGGAGACAGGGGGAAGGATACGCAGTATTTT. This codes for CASTGDRGKDTQYF.

The chain employs TRBV21-1 and TRBJ2-7; TRBD1, the table's D call, lacks a check against the DNA. TRBV21-1 is marked as a pseudogene. CDR3 length equals 15 residues. Written as DNA, the CDR3 is TGTGCCAGCACCCCTGGGTGGAGAACTACCTACGAGCAGTACTTC. Its protein product is CASTPGWRTTYEQYF.

Regarding this clonotype: At one boundary the junction diverges from the germline segment, which might be a read error. J is TRBJ2-7 and V is TRBV4-1; D possibly matches TRBD1 or TRBD2 (5 bases each). Germline CDR1 is MGHRA and CDR2 is YSYEKL. This CDR3 contains 16 residues. CDR3 sequence: CASSQGSGGPGYGQYF. The CDR3 bases are TGCGCCAGCAGCCAAGGATCTGGGGGACCCGGCTACGGGCAGTACTTC.

This clonotype was counted a few times. V is TRBV2 and J is TRBJ1-1; D not resolved. The V end was cut by 4 bases, the J end by 9 bases, with 12 bases between. The CDR3 runs 12 residues. From germline, CDR1 is SNHLY and CDR2 FYNNEI. CDR3 protein: CASSGGPDKAFF. The CDR3 DNA reads TGTGCCAGCAGTGGCGGGCCGGATAAAGCTTTCTTT.

The CDR3: CSFRQGPNEQYF. In DNA, the CDR3 is TGCAGCTTTAGGCAGGGGCCCAACGAGCAGTACTTC. The V and J genes are TRBV29-1 and TRBJ2-7; TRBD1 is a possible D gene (6 bases). V lost 8 bases to trimming and J lost 5 bases, with 16 bases between them. This CDR3 is 12 amino acids long. Germline V gene sequence: CDR1 SQVTM, CDR2 ANQGSEA.

The chain employs TRBV6-1 and TRBJ2-7; tentatively, D is TRBD1 (5 bases). Trimming shortened V by 8 bases and J by 3 bases, and 23 bases separated the two germline ends. CDR3 length: 16 amino acids. Germline-derived CDR1 and CDR2 are MNHNS and SASEGT. The CDR3, as DNA: TGTGCCAGCGGGAATGTGTCAGGGCTCCATAACTACGAGCAGTACTTC. Translating it yields CASGNVSGLHNYEQYF.

V and J are TRBV5-1 and TRBJ2-5, with D possibly matching TRBD2 (5 bases). The CDR3 has 15 amino acids. Germline loops: CDR1 SGHRS, CDR2 YFSETQ. Trimming stripped 4 bases from V and 5 bases from J, with 18 bases between. The CDR3: CASSPPTAGEETQYF. As DNA, the CDR3 is TGCGCCAGCAGCCCCCCAACCGCCGGGGAGGAGACCCAGTACTTC.

With regard to this clonotype: A much larger clone lies one base from this, so it may be a read error. The V call is TRBV28, the J call TRBJ1-2; 9 positions agree with TRBD1. Germline-derived CDR1 and CDR2 are MDHEN and SYDVKM. The CDR3 length is 15 residues. The CDR3 protein is CASSSRDRANYGYAF. DNA for the CDR3: TGTGCCAGCAGTTCCCGGGACAGGGCTAACTATGGCTACGCCTTC.